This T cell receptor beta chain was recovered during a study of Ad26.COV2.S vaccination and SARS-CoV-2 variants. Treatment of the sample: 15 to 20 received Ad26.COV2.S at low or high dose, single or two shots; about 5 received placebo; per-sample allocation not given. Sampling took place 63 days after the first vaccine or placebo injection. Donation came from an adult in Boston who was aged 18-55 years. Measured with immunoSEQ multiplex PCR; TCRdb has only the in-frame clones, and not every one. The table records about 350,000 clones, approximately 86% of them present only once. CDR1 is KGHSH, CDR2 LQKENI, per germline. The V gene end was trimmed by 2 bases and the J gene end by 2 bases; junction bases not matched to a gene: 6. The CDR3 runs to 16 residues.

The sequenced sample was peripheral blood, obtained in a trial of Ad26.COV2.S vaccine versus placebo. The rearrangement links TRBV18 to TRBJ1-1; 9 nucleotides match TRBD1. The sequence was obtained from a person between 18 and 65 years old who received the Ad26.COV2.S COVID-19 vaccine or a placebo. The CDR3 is CASSPYGTGYNTEAFF. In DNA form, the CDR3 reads TGTGCCAGCTCACCATACGGGACAGGGTACAACACTGAAGCTTTCTTT.